The T cell receptor beta chain under discussion was sequenced for a study of blood T cell repertoires in COVID-19. Study-wide context: Sample material is recorded as cDNA or gDNA derived from T cells, B-cell-depleted T cells, or PBMCs.

Method: immunoSEQ multiplex PCR; TCRdb's copy keeps in-frame clones and lacks some. The table has tens of thousands of clones, approximately 78% seen once. This CDR3 spans 20 amino acids. CDR1 is LGHDT and CDR2 is YNNKEL in the germline V gene (reference sequence). J gave up 0 bases and V 0 bases, and 14 bases lay outside the gene matches. There are a few counts of this clone. The TCR sequence derives from a woman of 80 years or more with active or convalescent COVID-19. The chain is built from TRBV3-1 (or the pseudogene TRBV3-2) and TRBJ2-1, with 7 bases identical to TRBD2. Specimen: peripheral blood. The CDR3 nucleotides are TGTGCCAGCAGCCAAGAAGGGGCGGGAGTGGTCTCGGGCTCCTACAATGAGCAGTTCTTC. It is translated as CASSQEGAGVVSGSYNEQFF.